Presented here are 6 T cell receptor beta chains from one specimen sequenced in a study of blood T cell repertoires in COVID-19. Sequenced by immunoSEQ multiplex PCR; TCRdb stores in-frame clones only, minus some. The repertoire holds about 56,000 clones, with roughly four fifths as singletons. The sample consisted of peripheral blood. Receptor source: a woman of 80 years or more with acute or convalescent COVID-19.

The chain couples TRBV19 to TRBJ2-1; a possible D gene is TRBD2 (5 bases). Between the trimmed V and J ends, which lost 6 bases and 0 bases, there was a span of 12 bases. CDR1 is LNHDA, CDR2 SQIVND, per germline (reference sequence). The CDR3 is 15 amino acids. The CDR3 loop reads CASRRFGSSYNEQFF. The CDR3 DNA is TGTGCCAGTAGGCGATTTGGGAGCTCCTACAATGAGCAGTTCTTC.

This clone has a single count. The rearrangement links TRBV25-1 to TRBJ1-3; a possible D gene is TRBD1 (5 bases). Per the germline V gene, CDR1 is MGHDK and CDR2 is SYGVNS. This CDR3 has 15 residues. Trimming took 3 bases from V and 2 from J, leaving 11 bases between them. The CDR3: CASSDSGVPGNTIYF. The DNA for the CDR3 is TGTGCCAGCAGTGATTCGGGGGTCCCTGGAAACACCATATATTTT.

This chain connects TRBV28 to TRBJ2-1, with D possibly TRBD1 on 6 matching bases. The V gene lost 4 bases and the J gene lost 5 bases, with 18 bases spanning the gap. This CDR3 comprises 16 residues. Germline lookup yields CDR1 MDHEN and CDR2 SYDVKM. The CDR3 reads CASSYRGNRANNEQFF. The CDR3 nucleotides read TGTGCCAGCAGTTACCGGGGAAACAGGGCCAACAATGAGCAGTTCTTC.

V gene TRBV7-2 combines with J gene TRBJ1-2; TRBD1 aligns across 11 bases. This CDR3 contains 15 residues. The V segment lost 5 bases and the J segment 7 bases; nucleotides outside the gene matches: 9. Germline V gene data show CDR1 as SGHTA and CDR2 as FQGNSA. The CDR3, as DNA: TGTGCCAGCAGCGCAAGTTGGGACAGGGGGGGTGGCTACACCTTC. Its protein product is CASSASWDRGGGYTF.

The gene calls are TRBV5-5 and TRBJ1-5, with a weak D call TRBD1 (6 bases). V was shortened by 0 bases and J by 1 base, with 8 bases between the two germline ends. Germline CDR1 SGHKS, CDR2 YYEKEE (reference sequence). This CDR3 contains 15 residues. The CDR3 DNA reads TGTGCCAGCAGCTTGGGGACAGTCAGCAATCAGCCCCAGCATTTT. It codes for CASSLGTVSNQPQHF.

The V gene is TRBV5-4, the J gene TRBJ1-4; D not resolved. Deletions cut 0 bases from V and 5 bases from J, with 14 bases between. The germline gives CDR1 SGHNT, CDR2 YYREEE (reference sequence). This CDR3 spans 16 amino acids. CDR3 in amino acids: CASSLAARPGNEKLFF. CDR3 DNA: TGTGCCAGCAGCTTGGCGGCCCGGCCGGGAAATGAAAAACTGTTTTTT.